What follows describes a single T cell receptor beta chain. Its antigen is still unknown. Within one base of it there is no much larger clone, and no base qualities were kept. This entry is derived from a study of OX40 agonist ivuxolimab in advanced cancers. Study-wide context: Ivuxolimab, which targeted the costimulatory receptor OX40 (CD134), was an agonistic, fully human IgG2 monoclonal antibody. The paper covers the monotherapy dose-escalation part of the phase I ivuxolimab trial, which included N ≈ 54 patients. Three dose-escalation patients achieved partial responses, one with hepatocellular carcinoma and two with cutaneous melanoma. Intravenous ivuxolimab was administered to patients every 2 weeks at six dose levels: 0.01, 0.1, 0.3, 1.5, 3 and 10 mg/kg. Prior anti-PD-1, anti-PD-L1 or anti-CTLA-4 therapy was permitted, and checkpoint inhibitors had been received by 40% to 50% of dose-escalation patients. Of the roughly 51 patients in dose escalation, about 19 had hepatocellular carcinoma, some 15 had melanoma, 9 had renal cell carcinoma and 9 had head and neck cancer. Peripheral TCRbeta sequencing was intended to test whether TCR sequence diversity was altered and clonal T-cell expansion was caused by ivuxolimab. In the dose-escalation cohort, 70% to 90% of patients were male, and the mean age was 60 years with a range of roughly 20 to 80.

For sequencing of the TCRbeta CDR3 region, genomic DNA was extracted from the sorted cells. TCRbeta CDR3 regions were sequenced using the immunoSEQ Assay. TCRdb provides this immuneACCESS table in a form limited to in-frame rearrangements. Some clones are lacking; in checked studies, under half of them reflect an unresolved V gene, and why the rest are absent is not known. This sample comprises some 67,000 clones, roughly 84% of them detected only once. The top ten clones comprise 0.25% to 0.3% of the sample. The trial excluded patients who had a history of autoimmune disease or who were on systemic immunosuppression. Peripheral blood for TCR sequencing was collected from all dose cohorts at baseline, on cycle 4 day 1, and on cycle 7 day 1. The samples were taken from a phase I, first-in-human, multicenter, open-label dose-escalation trial of ivuxolimab. The trial enrolled adults with locally advanced or metastatic head and neck squamous cell, hepatocellular, melanoma or renal cell carcinoma. Before TCR sequencing, CD4+ T cells and CD8+ T cells from peripheral blood were sorted into separate populations.

Here is what the overall study found, with its caveats: Clonal expansion of both CD4+ and CD8+ blood T cells was observed from baseline to week 6 at doses 0.1 to 3.0 mg/kg. Low levels of normalized T-cell clonal expansion were also seen in some nonresponding patients. The antigen specificity of the peripheral T cells that underwent clonal expansion was not determined. On average, CD8+ T cells showed more expanded clones than CD4+ T cells after ivuxolimab. In the 0.1-3.0 mg/kg groups, partial responders had among the lowest normalized peripheral clonal expansion, particularly in CD8+ T cells.

The sequence was collected from an adult with an advanced solid tumor such as melanoma, head and neck, liver or kidney cancer. The sequencing used CD4+ or CD8+ T cells sorted from blood, collected in a trial of the OX40 agonist ivuxolimab.

The DNA sequence is given as TGTGCCAGCAGTTTGGCGGGACTAGCGGGAGGAGGAAGTAATGAGCAGTTCTTC. This translates into CASSLAGLAGGGSNEQFF. The chain was built from TRBV28 and TRBJ2-1, and TRBD2 matches 15 of the central bases. CDR1 and CDR2 (MDHEN, SYDVKM) derive from the germline V gene. There are 18 amino acids in the CDR3, from cysteine to phenylalanine inclusive. Only the CDR3 DNA is retained, 54 bases long and in frame from the first base. Trimming takes 3 bases off V and 7 bases off J; junction bases not matched to a gene: 10.